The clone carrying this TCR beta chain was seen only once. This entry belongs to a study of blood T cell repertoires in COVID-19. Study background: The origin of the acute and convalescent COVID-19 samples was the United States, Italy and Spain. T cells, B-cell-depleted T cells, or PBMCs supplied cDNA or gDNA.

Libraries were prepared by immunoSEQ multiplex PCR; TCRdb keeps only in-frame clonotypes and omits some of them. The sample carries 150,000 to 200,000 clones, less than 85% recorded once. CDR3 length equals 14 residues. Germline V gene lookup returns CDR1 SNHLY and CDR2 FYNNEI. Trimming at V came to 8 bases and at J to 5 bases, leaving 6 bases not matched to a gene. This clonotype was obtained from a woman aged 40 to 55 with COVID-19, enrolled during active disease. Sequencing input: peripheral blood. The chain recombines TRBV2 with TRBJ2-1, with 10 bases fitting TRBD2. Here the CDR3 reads CASVGAGGDNEQFF. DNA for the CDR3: TGTGCCAGCGTCGGAGCGGGAGGGGACAATGAGCAGTTCTTC.